Detailed here is one T cell receptor (beta chain). As handled by the study authors: Counts of nucleated cells, estimated from reference gene primer amplification, were obtained. Method: immunoSEQ multiplex PCR; TCRdb's copy keeps in-frame clones and lacks some. That table gives V, J and clone size, and the DNA gave D and trimming. The repertoire has hundreds of thousands of clones, roughly 80% of them found once; the top ten carry approximately 7%. The CDR3 totals 13 residues. Trimming stripped 7 bases from V and 0 bases from J, with 9 bases between. CDR1 and CDR2 (germline): SGHTA, FQGNSA. This sample was taken from a study of blood T cell repertoires in COVID-19. Study information: Samples came from the United States, Italy and Spain, spanning acute and convalescent COVID-19. PBMCs, B-cell-depleted T cells, or T cells were the source of the cDNA or gDNA that made up the material.

The chain links TRBV7-2 to TRBJ2-5; D possibly corresponds to TRBD2 (5 bases). The source of this sequence is a woman between 50 and 59 years old with acute or convalescent COVID-19. Sequencing was carried out using peripheral blood. As DNA, the CDR3 is TGTGCCAGCAATATCGGGGACCAAGAGACCCAGTACTTC. Its translation: CASNIGDQETQYF.